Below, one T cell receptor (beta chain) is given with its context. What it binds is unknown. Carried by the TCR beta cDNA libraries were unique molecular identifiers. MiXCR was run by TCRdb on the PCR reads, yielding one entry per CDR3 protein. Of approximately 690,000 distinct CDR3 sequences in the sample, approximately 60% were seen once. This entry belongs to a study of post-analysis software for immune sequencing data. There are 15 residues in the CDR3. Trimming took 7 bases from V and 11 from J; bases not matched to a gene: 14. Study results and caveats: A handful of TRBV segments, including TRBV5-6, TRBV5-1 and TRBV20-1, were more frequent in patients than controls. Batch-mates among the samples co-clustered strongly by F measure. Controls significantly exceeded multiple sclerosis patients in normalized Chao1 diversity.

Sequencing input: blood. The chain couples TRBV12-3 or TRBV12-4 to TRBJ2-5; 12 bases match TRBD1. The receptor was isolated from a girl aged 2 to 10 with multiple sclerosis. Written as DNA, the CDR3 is TGTGCCAGCAACCCGGGACAGGGGGCAGCTAATGAGCAGTACTTC. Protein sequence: CASNPGQGAANEQYF.